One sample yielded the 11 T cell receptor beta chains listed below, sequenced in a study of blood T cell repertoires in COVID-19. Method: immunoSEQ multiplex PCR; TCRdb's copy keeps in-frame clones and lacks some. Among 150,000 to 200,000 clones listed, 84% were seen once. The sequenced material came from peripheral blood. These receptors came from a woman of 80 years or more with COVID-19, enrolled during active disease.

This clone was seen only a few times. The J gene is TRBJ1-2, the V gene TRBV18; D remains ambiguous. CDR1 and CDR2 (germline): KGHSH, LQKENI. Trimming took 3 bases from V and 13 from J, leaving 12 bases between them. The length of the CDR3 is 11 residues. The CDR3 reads CASSPPEDGTF. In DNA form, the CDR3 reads TGTGCCAGCTCACCCCCCGAGGATGGCACCTTC.

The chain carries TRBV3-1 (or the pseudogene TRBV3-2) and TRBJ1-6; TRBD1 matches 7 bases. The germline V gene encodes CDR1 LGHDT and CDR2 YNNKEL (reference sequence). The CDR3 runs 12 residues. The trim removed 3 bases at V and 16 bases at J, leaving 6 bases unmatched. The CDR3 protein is CASSQEQGPLHF. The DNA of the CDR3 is TGTGCCAGCAGCCAGGAACAGGGGCCGCTCCACTTT.

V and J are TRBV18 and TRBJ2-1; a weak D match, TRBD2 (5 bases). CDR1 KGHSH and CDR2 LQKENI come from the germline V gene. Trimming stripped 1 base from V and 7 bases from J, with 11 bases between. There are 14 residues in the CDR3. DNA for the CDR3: TGTGCCAGCTCACCACTGACGGGAATGAATGAGCAGTTCTTC. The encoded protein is CASSPLTGMNEQFF.

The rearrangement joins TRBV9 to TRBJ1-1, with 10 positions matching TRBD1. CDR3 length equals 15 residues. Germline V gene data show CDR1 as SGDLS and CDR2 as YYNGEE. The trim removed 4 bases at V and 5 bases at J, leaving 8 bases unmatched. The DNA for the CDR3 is TGTGCCAGCAGCAACCGACAGGGGGCGCGTACTGAAGCTTTCTTT. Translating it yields CASSNRQGARTEAFF. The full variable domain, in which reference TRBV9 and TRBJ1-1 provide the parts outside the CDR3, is DSGVTQTPKHLITATGQRVTLRCSPRSGDLSVYWYQQSLDQGLQFLIQYYNGEERAKGNILERFSAQQFPDLHSELNLSSLELGDSALYFCASSNRQGARTEAFFGQGTRLTVV.

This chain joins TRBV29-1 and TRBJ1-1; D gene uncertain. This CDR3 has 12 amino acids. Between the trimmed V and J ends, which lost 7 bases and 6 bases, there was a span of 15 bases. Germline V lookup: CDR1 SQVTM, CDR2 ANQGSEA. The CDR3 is CSAEGGWAEAFF. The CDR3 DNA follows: TGCAGCGCAGAAGGAGGCTGGGCTGAAGCTTTCTTT.

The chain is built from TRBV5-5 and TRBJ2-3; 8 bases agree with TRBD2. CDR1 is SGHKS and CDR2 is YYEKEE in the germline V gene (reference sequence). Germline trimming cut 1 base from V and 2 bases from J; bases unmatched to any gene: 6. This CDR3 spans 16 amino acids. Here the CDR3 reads CASSLIYGGVTDTQYF. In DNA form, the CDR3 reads TGTGCCAGCAGCTTGATTTACGGGGGGGTCACAGATACGCAGTATTTT. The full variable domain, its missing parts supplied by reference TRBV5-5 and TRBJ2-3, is DAGVTQSPTHLIKTRGQQVTLRCSPISGHKSVSWYQQVLGQGPQFIFQYYEKEERGRGNFPDRFSARQFPNYSSELNVNALLLGDSALYLCASSLIYGGVTDTQYFGPGTRLTVL.

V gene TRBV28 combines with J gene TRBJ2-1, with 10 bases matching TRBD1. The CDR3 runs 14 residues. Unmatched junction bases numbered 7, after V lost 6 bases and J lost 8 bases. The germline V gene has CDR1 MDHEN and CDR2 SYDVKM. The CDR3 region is CASRGADRGYEQFF. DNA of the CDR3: TGTGCCAGCAGGGGGGCGGACAGGGGGTATGAGCAGTTCTTC.

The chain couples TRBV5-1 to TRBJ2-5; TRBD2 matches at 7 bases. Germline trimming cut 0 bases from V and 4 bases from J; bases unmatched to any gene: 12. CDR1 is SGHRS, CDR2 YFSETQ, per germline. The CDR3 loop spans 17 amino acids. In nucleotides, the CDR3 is TGCGCCAGCAGCTTGGATGGGGGAGGGCCGGTTCGAGAGACCCAGTACTTC. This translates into CASSLDGGGPVRETQYF.

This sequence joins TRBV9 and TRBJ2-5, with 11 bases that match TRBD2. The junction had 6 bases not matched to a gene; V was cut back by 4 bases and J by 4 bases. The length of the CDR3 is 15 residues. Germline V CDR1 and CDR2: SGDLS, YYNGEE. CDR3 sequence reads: CASSPIAGGAETQYF. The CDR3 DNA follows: TGTGCCAGCAGCCCTATAGCGGGGGGGGCAGAGACCCAGTACTTC.

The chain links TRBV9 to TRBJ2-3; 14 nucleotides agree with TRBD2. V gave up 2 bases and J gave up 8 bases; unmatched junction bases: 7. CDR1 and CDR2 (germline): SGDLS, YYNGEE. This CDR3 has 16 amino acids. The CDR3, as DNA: TGTGCCAGCAGCGTCAGTAGCGGGACTAGCGGGAGTACGCAGTATTTT. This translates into CASSVSSGTSGSTQYF. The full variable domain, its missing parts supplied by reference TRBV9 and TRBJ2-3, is DSGVTQTPKHLITATGQRVTLRCSPRSGDLSVYWYQQSLDQGLQFLIQYYNGEERAKGNILERFSAQQFPDLHSELNLSSLELGDSALYFCASSVSSGTSGSTQYFGPGTRLTVL.

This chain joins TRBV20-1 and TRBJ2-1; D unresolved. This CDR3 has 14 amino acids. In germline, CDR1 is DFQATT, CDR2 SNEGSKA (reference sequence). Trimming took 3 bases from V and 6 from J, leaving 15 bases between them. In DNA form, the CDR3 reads TGCAGTGCTAGTTCCCTAATAGTCGGCAATGAGCAGTTCTTC. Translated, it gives CSASSLIVGNEQFF.